This T cell receptor (beta chain) was identified during a study of long-term antiretroviral therapy in people with HIV. Whole-study results and caveats: Spans of CDR3 length were tighter for HIV repertoires than for controls. Post-treatment diversity went higher with ART but stayed below transplant donor controls.

Note on this clone: No antigen is known for it.

Assay version v3.0 of immunoSEQ was used, and it was run at survey level. Target depth was about 40,000-50,000 T-cell genomes per sample. The repertoire was sequenced with immunoSEQ multiplex PCR; TCRdb's copy has only in-frame clones and lacks some. The sample has tens of thousands of clones, around 83% seen once. CDR1 and CDR2 from the germline V gene are SGHVS and FQNEAQ. The junction had 6 bases not matched to a gene; V was cut back by 5 bases and J by 8 bases. This CDR3 has 14 residues. Specimen: unsorted PBMCs, collected 3 years after starting antiretroviral therapy. The genes are TRBV7-8 and TRBJ2-1; 10 bases are a match to TRBD2. This TCR was sampled from a man aged 50 to 59 with HIV. The CDR3 DNA reads TGTGCCAGCAGCCCCGGACTAGCGGCCTATGAGCAGTTCTTC. Amino acid sequence: CASSPGLAAYEQFF.